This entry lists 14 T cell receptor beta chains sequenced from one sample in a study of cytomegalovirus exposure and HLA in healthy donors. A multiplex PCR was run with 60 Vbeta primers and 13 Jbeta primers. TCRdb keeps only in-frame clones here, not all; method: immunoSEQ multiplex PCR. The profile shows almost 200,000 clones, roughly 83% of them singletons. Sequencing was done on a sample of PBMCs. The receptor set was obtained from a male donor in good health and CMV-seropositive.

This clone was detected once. The CDR3 loop is CASSTTVTVGYTF. The CDR3 DNA sequence: TGTGCCAGTAGTACGACAGTTACAGTTGGCTACACCTTC. The V gene is TRBV19, the J gene TRBJ1-2; possible D gene TRBD1, 5 bases. Deletions cut 4 bases from V and 7 bases from J, with 13 bases between. Germline loops: CDR1 LNHDA, CDR2 SQIVND (reference sequence). This CDR3 has 13 amino acids. Full variable domain (outside the CDR3, taken from reference TRBV19 and TRBJ1-2): DGGITQSPKYLFRKEGQNVTLSCEQNLNHDAMYWYRQDPGQGLRLIYYSQIVNDFQKGDIAEGYSVSREKKESFPLTVTSAQKNPTAFYLCASSTTVTVGYTFGSGTRLTVV.

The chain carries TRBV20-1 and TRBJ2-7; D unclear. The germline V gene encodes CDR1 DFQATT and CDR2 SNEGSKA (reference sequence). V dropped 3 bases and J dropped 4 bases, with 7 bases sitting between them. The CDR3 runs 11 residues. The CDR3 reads CSASVEYEQYF. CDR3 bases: TGCAGTGCTAGTGTTGAGTACGAGCAGTACTTC.

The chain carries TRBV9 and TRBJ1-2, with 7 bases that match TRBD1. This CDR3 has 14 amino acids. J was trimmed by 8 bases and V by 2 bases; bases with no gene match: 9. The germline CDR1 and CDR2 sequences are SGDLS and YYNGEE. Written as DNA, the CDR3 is TGTGCCAGCAGCGTGGTAGACAGGGCAGGAGGCTACACCTTC. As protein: CASSVVDRAGGYTF.

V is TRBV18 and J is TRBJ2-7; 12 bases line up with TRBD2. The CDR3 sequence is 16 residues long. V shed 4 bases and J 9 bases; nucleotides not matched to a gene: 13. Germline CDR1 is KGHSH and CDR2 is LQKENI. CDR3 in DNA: TGTGCCAGCTCACAACGGACTAGCGGGACCGATAGTGTGCAGTACTTC. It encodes CASSQRTSGTDSVQYF.

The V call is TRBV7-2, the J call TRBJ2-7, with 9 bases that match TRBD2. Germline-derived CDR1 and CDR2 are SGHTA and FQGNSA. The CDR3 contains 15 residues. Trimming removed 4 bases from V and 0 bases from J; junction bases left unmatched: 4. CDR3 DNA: TGTGCCAGCAGCTCTGCTAGCGGGGTCTCCTACGAGCAGTACTTC. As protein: CASSSASGVSYEQYF.

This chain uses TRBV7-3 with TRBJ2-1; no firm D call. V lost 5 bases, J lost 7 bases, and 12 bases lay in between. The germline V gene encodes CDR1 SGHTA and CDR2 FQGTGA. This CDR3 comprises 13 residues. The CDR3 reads CASSRGSINEQFF. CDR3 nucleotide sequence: TGTGCCAGCAGCCGAGGATCAATTAATGAGCAGTTCTTC. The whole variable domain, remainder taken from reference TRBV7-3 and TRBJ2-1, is GAGVSQTPSNKVTEKGKYVELRCDPISGHTALYWYRQSLGQGPEFLIYFQGTGAADDSGLPNDRFFAVRPEGSVSTLKIQRTERGDSAVYLCASSRGSINEQFFGPGTRLTVL.

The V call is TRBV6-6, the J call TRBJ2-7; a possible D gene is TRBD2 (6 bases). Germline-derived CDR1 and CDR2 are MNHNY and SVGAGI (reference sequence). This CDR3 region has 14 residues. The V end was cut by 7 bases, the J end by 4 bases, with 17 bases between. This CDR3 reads CASTSLTGVYEQYF. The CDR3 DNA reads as TGTGCCAGCACCTCCCTGACGGGAGTTTACGAGCAGTACTTC.

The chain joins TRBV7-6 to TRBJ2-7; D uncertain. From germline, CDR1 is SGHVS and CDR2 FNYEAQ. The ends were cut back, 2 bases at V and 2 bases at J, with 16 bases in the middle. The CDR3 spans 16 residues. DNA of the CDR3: TGTGCCAGCAGCTTATTCTCCCCCCTAAGCCCCTACGAGCAGTACTTC. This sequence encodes CASSLFSPLSPYEQYF.

For the CDR3, the DNA is TGTGCCAGCAGCTCCCAGGACGGGGGTAGCACAGATACGCAGTATTTT. Translating it yields CASSSQDGGSTDTQYF. The V and J genes are TRBV11-3 and TRBJ2-3; weak D call: TRBD2 (6 bases). The V gene lost 4 bases and the J gene lost 0 bases, with 14 bases spanning the gap. CDR1 and CDR2 from the germline V gene are SGHNT and YENEEA. The length of the CDR3 is 16 residues. Together with reference TRBV11-3 and TRBJ2-3, the CDR3 gives the full variable domain: EAGVVQSPRYKIIEKKQPVAFWCNPISGHNTLYWYLQNLGQGPELLIRYENEEAVDDSQLPKDRFSAERLKGVDSTLKIQPAELGDSAVYLCASSSQDGGSTDTQYFGPGTRLTVL.

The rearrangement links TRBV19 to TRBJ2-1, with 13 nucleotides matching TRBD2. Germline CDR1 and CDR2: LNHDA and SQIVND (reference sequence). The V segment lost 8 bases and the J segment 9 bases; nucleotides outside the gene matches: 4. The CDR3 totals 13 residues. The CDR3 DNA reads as TGTGCCAGTCGGACTAGCGGGAGCGGTGAGCAGTTCTTC. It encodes CASRTSGSGEQFF.

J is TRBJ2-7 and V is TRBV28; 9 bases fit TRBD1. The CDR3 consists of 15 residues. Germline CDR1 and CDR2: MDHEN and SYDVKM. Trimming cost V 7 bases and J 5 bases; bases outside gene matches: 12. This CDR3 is CASTLPQGAGHEQYF. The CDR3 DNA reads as TGTGCCAGCACACTCCCACAGGGGGCGGGCCACGAGCAGTACTTC.

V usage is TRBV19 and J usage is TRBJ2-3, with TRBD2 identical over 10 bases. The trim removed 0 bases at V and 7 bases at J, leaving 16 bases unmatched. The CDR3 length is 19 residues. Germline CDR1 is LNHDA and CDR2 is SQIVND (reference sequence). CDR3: CASSIDSASGRGHLNTQYF. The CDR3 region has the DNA TGTGCCAGTAGTATAGATTCGGCTAGCGGGAGAGGTCACTTAAATACGCAGTATTTT.

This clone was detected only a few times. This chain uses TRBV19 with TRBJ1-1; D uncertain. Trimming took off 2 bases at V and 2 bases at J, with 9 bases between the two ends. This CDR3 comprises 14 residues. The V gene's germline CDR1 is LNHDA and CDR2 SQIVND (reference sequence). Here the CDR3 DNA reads TGTGCCAGTAGTATAAGCCAGGTTAACACTGAAGCTTTCTTT. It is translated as CASSISQVNTEAFF.

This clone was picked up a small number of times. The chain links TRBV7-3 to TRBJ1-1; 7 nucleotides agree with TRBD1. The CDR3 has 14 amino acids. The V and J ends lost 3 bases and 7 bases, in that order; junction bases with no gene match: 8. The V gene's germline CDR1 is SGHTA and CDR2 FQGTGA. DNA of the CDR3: TGTGCCAGCAGCTTGACCGGGACAGAAGTTGAAGCTTTCTTT. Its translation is CASSLTGTEVEAFF.